These 2 T cell receptor beta chains share one sample of origin, sequenced in a study of T cells in Graves' hyperthyroidism and ophthalmopathy. Regions amplified from RNA transcripts were the TCR beta CDR3 regions. Researchers ran a first-round RT-PCR on the TCR CDR3 using the HTBI primer set. TCRdb reanalysed the multiplex PCR reads using MiXCR and keeps one entry per CDR3 protein. The table shows about 560,000 distinct CDR3 sequences, with approximately 44% occurring only once. Sequenced material: peripheral blood or thyroid tissue (not recorded which). These receptors all come from a woman in her late teens or twenties with Graves' hyperthyroidism.

This chain's CDR3 is CARESGQPQETQYF. CDR3 sequence (DNA): TGTGCTAGGGAATCGGGACAGCCCCAAGAGACCCAGTACTTC. The J gene is TRBJ2-5, the V gene TRBV25-1; 7 bases are shared with TRBD1. CDR1 and CDR2 (germline): MGHDK, SYGVNS. The CDR3 is made up of 14 amino acids.

This clonotype showed up many times. This is likely a read error, given that the CDR3 carries no conserved phenylalanine or tryptophan at its end. It is unclear where the CDR3 begins or ends on the DNA, so no DNA is shown, and the CDR3 is as TCRdb lists it. The chain couples TRBV7-8 to TRBJ2-7; the table's D call of TRBD1 was not tested on the DNA. The CDR3 is 10 residues long, ends included. CDR1 is SGHVS, CDR2 FQNEAQ, per germline. The CDR3 spells CASSSPRPLS.